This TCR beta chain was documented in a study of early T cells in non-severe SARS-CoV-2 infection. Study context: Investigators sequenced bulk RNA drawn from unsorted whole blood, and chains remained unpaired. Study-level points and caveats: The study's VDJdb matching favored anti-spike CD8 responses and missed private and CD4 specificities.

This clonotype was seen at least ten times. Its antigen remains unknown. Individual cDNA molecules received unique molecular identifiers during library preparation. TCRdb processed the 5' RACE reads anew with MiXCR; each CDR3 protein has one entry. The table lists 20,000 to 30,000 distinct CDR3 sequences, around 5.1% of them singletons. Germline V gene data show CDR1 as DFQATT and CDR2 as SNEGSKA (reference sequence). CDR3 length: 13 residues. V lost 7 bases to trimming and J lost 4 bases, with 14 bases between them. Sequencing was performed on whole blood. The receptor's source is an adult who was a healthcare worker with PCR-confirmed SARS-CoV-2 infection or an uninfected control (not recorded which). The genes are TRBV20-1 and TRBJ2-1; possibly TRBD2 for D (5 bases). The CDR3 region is CSVQRKTYNEQFF. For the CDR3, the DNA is TGCAGTGTACAGCGGAAAACTTACAATGAGCAGTTCTTC.